This entry lists 21 T cell receptor beta chains sequenced from one sample in a study of blood T cell repertoires in COVID-19 (dated by TCRdb to the early 2020s). Library preparation employed the immunoSEQ multiplex PCR assay. TCRdb took over this immuneACCESS table, retaining in-frame rearrangements with V and J assigned. Such tables are incomplete; in checked studies, under half of the missing clones stem from an unresolved V gene, and the remainder is unexplained. The sample data list hundreds of thousands of clones, and 65% to 85% of these were observed just once. The ten largest clonotypes hold roughly 1.2% of the sample. The sequencing input was peripheral blood. The receptors come from a woman aged 25 to 39 with COVID-19, enrolled during active disease.

V and J are TRBV7-3 and TRBJ2-1; no firm D call. The germline gives CDR1 SGHTA, CDR2 FQGTGA. V lost 5 bases to trimming and J lost 4 bases, with 18 bases between them. The CDR3 runs 16 residues. Here the CDR3 DNA reads TGTGCCAGCAGCCTAGGATCTAGTTTAAGTTACAATGAGCAGTTCTTC. Its translation is CASSLGSSLSYNEQFF.

The gene calls are TRBV27 and TRBJ2-7; TRBD2 aligns across 10 bases. The CDR3 totals 16 residues. The J segment lost 4 bases and the V segment lost 0 bases, leaving 6 bases of the junction unmatched. Germline CDR1 is MNHEY and CDR2 is SMNVEV (reference sequence). The CDR3: CASSLSIPGLAYEQYF. The CDR3 DNA is TGTGCCAGCAGTTTATCGATTCCGGGACTAGCGTACGAGCAGTACTTC.

The V gene is TRBV4-3, the J gene TRBJ1-2; D is unclear. The CDR3 spans 15 residues. V was pared by 4 bases and J by 0 bases, with 12 bases between. Per germline, CDR1 LGHNA and CDR2 YSLEER. CDR3: CASSRTTLSNYGYTF. In DNA form, the CDR3 reads TGCGCCAGCAGCCGAACGACTCTTTCTAACTATGGCTACACCTTC.

This clone was seen a single time. The chain recombines TRBV5-1 with TRBJ1-4; tentative D call: TRBD1 (6 bases). This CDR3 is 14 amino acids long. Per the germline V gene, CDR1 is SGHRS and CDR2 is YFSETQ. V was cut by 1 base and J by 5 bases, with 9 bases left in between. This chain's CDR3 is CASSLTGINEKLFF. CDR3 sequence (DNA): TGCGCCAGCAGCTTGACAGGGATCAATGAAAAACTGTTTTTT.

The chain combines TRBV11-2 with TRBJ2-3; 8 positions agree with TRBD2. Trimming took 4 bases from V and 1 from J; bases not matched to a gene: 4. Germline V lookup: CDR1 SGHAT, CDR2 FQNNGV. The CDR3 contains 15 residues. This CDR3 reads CASSSPSGRTDTQYF. CDR3 nucleotides: TGTGCCAGCAGCTCCCCTAGCGGGCGCACAGATACGCAGTATTTT.

The J gene is TRBJ1-3, the V gene TRBV5-1, with D maybe TRBD1 (5 bases). The germline CDR1 and CDR2 sequences are SGHRS and YFSETQ. This CDR3 comprises 16 residues. V gave up 4 bases and J gave up 2 bases, with 16 bases separating them. The chain's CDR3 is CASSPLLGPTGNTIYF. CDR3 bases: TGCGCCAGCAGCCCCCTCCTGGGGCCCACTGGAAACACCATATATTTT.

The chain has TRBV5-4 and TRBJ2-7; 9 positions match TRBD2. Looked up from germline, CDR1 is SGHNT and CDR2 is YYREEE (reference sequence). Losses at the gene ends were 0 bases for V and 0 bases for J; bases not matched to a gene: 13. The CDR3 sequence is 19 residues long. The CDR3: CASSLAVQRGARYSYEQYF. The CDR3 region has the DNA TGTGCCAGCAGCTTGGCCGTCCAGCGGGGGGCCCGATACTCCTACGAGCAGTACTTC.

The chain is built from TRBV10-3 and TRBJ2-1; 7 nucleotides line up with TRBD2. Trimming at V came to 8 bases and at J to 0 bases, leaving 10 bases not matched to a gene. This CDR3 is built from 16 residues. Germline V lookup: CDR1 ENHRY, CDR2 SYGVKD. The CDR3 spells CAIPGWGGSSYNEQFF. DNA for the CDR3: TGTGCCATCCCTGGCTGGGGCGGGAGCTCCTACAATGAGCAGTTCTTC.

The V and J genes are TRBV9 and TRBJ1-4, with TRBD1 as a possible D gene (6 bases). CDR1 SGDLS and CDR2 YYNGEE come from the germline V gene. V lost 4 bases and J 6 bases, leaving 16 bases between the germline ends. The CDR3 consists of 15 residues. The CDR3 DNA reads TGTGCCAGCAGCTCAGGGAGCAGGGGTGATGAAAAACTGTTTTTT. Translated: CASSSGSRGDEKLFF.

V is TRBV18 and J is TRBJ1-2; 8 bases align to TRBD1. J was trimmed by 3 bases and V by 3 bases; bases with no gene match: 6. This CDR3 region has 15 residues. CDR1 KGHSH and CDR2 LQKENI come from the germline V gene. DNA of the CDR3: TGTGCCAGCTCACCCACGGGACAGGTTGACTATGGCTACACCTTC. The encoded protein is CASSPTGQVDYGYTF.

The chain uses TRBV30 and TRBJ2-7, with D possibly TRBD1 on 5 matching bases. V shed 3 bases and J shed 2 bases, with 14 bases lying between them. Germline V gene lookup returns CDR1 GTSNPN and CDR2 SVGIG (reference sequence). CDR3 length equals 14 residues. The CDR3 region is CAWSKWADTYEQYF. CDR3 coding DNA: TGTGCCTGGAGCAAATGGGCGGACACCTACGAGCAGTACTTC.

This clone was seen a single time. V gene TRBV28 combines with J gene TRBJ2-7; 8 nucleotides match TRBD2. V dropped 5 bases and J dropped 2; count of bases not matched to a gene: 14. CDR3 size: 17 residues. Germline CDR1 MDHEN, CDR2 SYDVKM. The CDR3 DNA is TGTGCCAGCAGTGACCGATTGCGGACTAGCTTCCCCTACGAGCAGTACTTC. As protein: CASSDRLRTSFPYEQYF. The whole variable domain, remainder taken from reference TRBV28 and TRBJ2-7, is DVKVTQSSRYLVKRTGEKVFLECVQDMDHENMFWYRQDPGLGLRLIYFSYDVKMKEKGDIPEGYSVSREKKERFSLILESASTNQTSMYLCASSDRLRTSFPYEQYFGPGTRLTVT.

This sequence joins TRBV20-1 and TRBJ2-3; D unresolved. CDR3 length equals 11 residues. CDR1 and CDR2 from the germline V gene are DFQATT and SNEGSKA (reference sequence). V was shortened by 5 bases and J by 4 bases, with 7 bases between the two germline ends. CDR3 sequence: CSADRADTQYF. The CDR3 nucleotides are TGCAGTGCTGATAGAGCAGATACGCAGTATTTT.

The chain carries TRBV19 and TRBJ2-2, with D possibly TRBD1 on 6 matching bases. Trimming removed 4 bases at V and 5 bases at J, with 17 bases between. The CDR3 loop spans 16 amino acids. CDR1 is LNHDA and CDR2 is SQIVND in the germline V gene (reference sequence). CDR3 protein: CASSTLTGSGTGELFF. The CDR3 region has the DNA TGTGCCAGTAGTACCCTCACAGGGTCGGGGACCGGGGAGCTGTTTTTT.

The chain has TRBV7-9 and TRBJ1-2; no reliable D call. Trimming took off 2 bases at V and 5 bases at J, with 12 bases between the two ends. Germline lookup yields CDR1 SEHNR and CDR2 FQNEAQ (reference sequence). The CDR3 consists of 14 residues. The CDR3 spells CASSLSRGKYGYTF. In DNA form, the CDR3 reads TGTGCCAGCAGCTTATCCCGGGGAAAGTATGGCTACACCTTC.

This sequence joins TRBV4-3 and TRBJ2-1; perhaps TRBD1 as D (5 bases). Trimming took 3 bases from V and 3 from J, leaving 12 bases between them. The CDR3 consists of 15 residues. Germline V gives CDR1 LGHNA, CDR2 YSLEER. DNA for the CDR3: TGCGCCAGCAGCCAGAAAGCCGACAGCTACAATGAGCAGTTCTTC. Encoded protein: CASSQKADSYNEQFF.

The rearrangement links TRBV4-3 to TRBJ1-5, with 8 bases that match TRBD1. Germline values: CDR1 LGHNA, CDR2 YSLEER. J was trimmed by 9 bases and V by 3 bases; bases with no gene match: 7. The CDR3 loop spans 14 amino acids. Here the CDR3 reads CASSQTGAGGPQHF. Here the CDR3 DNA reads TGCGCCAGCAGCCAGACAGGGGCAGGAGGGCCCCAGCATTTT.

To note about this clone: This sample includes further DNA sequences coding for the same CDR3. CDR3 in amino acids: CASSAGGGDTQYF. As DNA, the CDR3 is TGTGCCAGCAGCGCGGGAGGGGGAGATACGCAGTATTTT. This chain links TRBV27 with TRBJ2-3, with TRBD2 identical over 9 bases. The CDR3 sequence is 13 residues long. Germline trimming cut 6 bases from V and 5 bases from J; bases unmatched to any gene: 3. Germline V gene data show CDR1 as MNHEY and CDR2 as SMNVEV (reference sequence).

The rearrangement uses TRBV6-1 and TRBJ1-1; D gene ambiguous. Germline V CDR1 and CDR2: MNHNS, SASEGT. Trimming pared 2 bases from V and 4 bases from J, leaving 5 bases between. CDR3 length equals 12 residues. The CDR3: CASSESFTEAFF. The CDR3 bases are TGTGCCAGCAGTGAATCATTCACTGAAGCTTTCTTT.

This clone was seen once. This same CDR3 is encoded by further DNA sequences in the sample. This chain joins TRBV30 and TRBJ2-2, with D possibly TRBD1 on 5 matching bases. V was trimmed by 0 bases and J by 4 bases, leaving 6 bases between them. CDR3 length: 13 amino acids. Germline V gene sequence: CDR1 GTSNPN, CDR2 SVGIG (reference sequence). The CDR3 reads CAWSVQGTGELFF. In DNA form, the CDR3 reads TGTGCCTGGAGTGTCCAGGGCACCGGGGAGCTGTTTTTT.

The V and J genes are TRBV6-4 and TRBJ1-1; no clear D gene. Per the germline V gene, CDR1 is MRHNA and CDR2 is SNTAGT. V was shortened by 6 bases and J by 2 bases, with 10 bases between the two germline ends. The CDR3 runs 13 residues. CDR3 bases: TGTGCCAGCAGAGAAACAGAAAACACTGAAGCTTTCTTT. Translated: CASRETENTEAFF.